This paragraph reports one TCR beta chain. TCRdb's copy holds only in-frame clones and misses some; the assay was immunoSEQ multiplex PCR. The sample includes approximately 2,300,000 clones, roughly 90% seen only once; the top ten take more than 0.35%. The sample comes from a study of shared clonotypes between healthy human individuals. Germline CDR1 and CDR2: LGHNA and YNFKEQ. The CDR3 has 14 amino acids. The germline V and J ends were trimmed by 1 base and 5 bases, with 11 bases remaining between them. Material for sequencing was naive CD4+ T cells from PBMCs. Subset: CD45RA+ positively selected. The genes are TRBV4-2 and TRBJ1-1; D perhaps matches TRBD1 (5 bases). This sequence was found in a man between 18 and 29 years old in good health. Some clones in this sample may be carry-over from other donors' samples. CDR3 sequence reads: CASSQGTLGTEAFF. The CDR3 nucleotides read TGTGCCAGCAGCCAAGGGACATTGGGGACTGAAGCTTTCTTT.